The next 9 T cell receptor beta chains were all read from a single sample in a study of OX40 agonist ivuxolimab in advanced cancers. Clones were read by immunoSEQ multiplex PCR, and TCRdb kept only the in-frame ones, dropping some. The data contain about 79,000 clones, approximately 80% of them seen just once; the ten biggest clones take up roughly 0.5%. The sample in question was CD4+ or CD8+ T cells sorted from blood, obtained in a trial of the OX40 agonist ivuxolimab. The receptor set was obtained from an adult with an advanced solid tumor such as melanoma, head and neck, liver or kidney cancer.

The V call is TRBV28, the J call TRBJ2-1, with D possibly TRBD2 on 6 matching bases. Germline loops: CDR1 MDHEN, CDR2 SYDVKM. V lost 2 bases, J lost 5 bases, and 22 bases lay in between. This CDR3 spans 18 amino acids. CDR3 DNA: TGTGCCAGCAGTTTAGGTTTCCGGGAGTCCCTTTGGGACAATGAGCAGTTCTTC. This codes for CASSLGFRESLWDNEQFF.

This chain joins TRBV28 and TRBJ2-3; possibly TRBD2 for D (6 bases). Trimming left V 5 bases short and J 6 bases short, with 21 bases between. Germline CDR1 MDHEN, CDR2 SYDVKM. CDR3 length: 16 amino acids. The CDR3 loop reads CASSPGGKVEGDTQYF. CDR3 DNA sequence: TGTGCCAGCAGTCCAGGCGGCAAGGTGGAGGGGGATACGCAGTATTTT.

The rearrangement joins TRBV18 to TRBJ2-3; 9 nucleotides line up with TRBD2. The CDR3 is made up of 14 amino acids. CDR1 is KGHSH, CDR2 LQKENI, per germline. Unmatched junction bases numbered 0, after V lost 5 bases and J lost 0 bases. For the CDR3, the DNA is TGTGCCAGCTCAACTAGCGGGAGCACAGATACGCAGTATTTT. It yields the protein CASSTSGSTDTQYF.

V gene TRBV7-9 combines with J gene TRBJ2-3, with 11 bases identical to TRBD1. The V and J ends lost 1 base and 0 bases, in that order; junction bases with no gene match: 3. Germline values: CDR1 SEHNR, CDR2 FQNEAQ (reference sequence). This CDR3 spans 17 amino acids. The CDR3 bases are TGTGCCAGCAGCTTAGGGACAGGGGGCCCTAGCACAGATACGCAGTATTTT. Translated, it gives CASSLGTGGPSTDTQYF. Looking up the rest from reference TRBV7-9 and TRBJ2-3 gives the full variable domain: DTGVSQNPRHKITKRGQNVTFRCDPISEHNRLYWYRQTLGQGPEFLTYFQNEAQLEKSRLLSDRFSAERPKGSFSTLEIQRTEQGDSAMYLCASSLGTGGPSTDTQYFGPGTRLTVL.

The genes are TRBV29-1 and TRBJ2-7; no firm D call. Trimming took 8 bases from V and 0 from J, leaving 14 bases between them. This CDR3 region has 13 residues. The germline gives CDR1 SQVTM, CDR2 ANQGSEA. CDR3 protein: CSINTRSSYEQYF. CDR3 bases: TGCAGCATTAACACCAGGAGCTCCTACGAGCAGTACTTC.

V is TRBV28 and J is TRBJ1-4, with 9 bases matching TRBD1. With V trimmed by 5 bases and J by 6 bases, 4 bases remained unmatched. Germline V CDR1 and CDR2: MDHEN, SYDVKM. The CDR3 consists of 14 residues. In nucleotides, the CDR3 is TGTGCCAGCAGTCTGACAGGGGGTGATGAAAAACTGTTTTTT. It specifies CASSLTGGDEKLFF. Looking up the rest from reference TRBV28 and TRBJ1-4 gives the full variable domain: DVKVTQSSRYLVKRTGEKVFLECVQDMDHENMFWYRQDPGLGLRLIYFSYDVKMKEKGDIPEGYSVSREKKERFSLILESASTNQTSMYLCASSLTGGDEKLFFGSGTQLSVL.

This rearrangement joins TRBV5-1 to TRBJ2-1; TRBD2 agrees at 8 bases. V was pared by 2 bases and J by 3 bases, with 10 bases of the junction left unmatched. The CDR3 is 17 residues long. The germline V gene encodes CDR1 SGHRS and CDR2 YFSETQ. The CDR3 here is CASSFTGTRGVYNEQFF. The CDR3 coding sequence is TGCGCCAGCAGCTTTACCGGGACTAGAGGGGTCTACAATGAGCAGTTCTTC. Looking up the rest from reference TRBV5-1 and TRBJ2-1 gives the full variable domain: KAGVTQTPRYLIKTRGQQVTLSCSPISGHRSVSWYQQTPGQGLQFLFEYFSETQRNKGNFPGRFSGRQFSNSRSEMNVSTLELGDSALYLCASSFTGTRGVYNEQFFGPGTRLTVL.

CDR3 in DNA: TGTGCCAGCCAAGGGGAGACAGGGGGCTTTAGAAGCAATCAGCCCCAGCATTTT. Protein sequence: CASQGETGGFRSNQPQHF. This chain connects TRBV7-3 to TRBJ1-5; 10 bases align to TRBD1. Germline lookup yields CDR1 SGHTA and CDR2 FQGTGA. Unmatched junction bases numbered 14, after V lost 8 bases and J lost 1 base. The CDR3 runs 18 residues.

This chain joins TRBV5-4 and TRBJ2-5, with D possibly called TRBD1 or TRBD2 (5 bases each). The end of the DNA fits TRBJ2-7 better, so the J call may be wrong. The length of the CDR3 is 14 residues. The germline V gene has CDR1 SGHNT and CDR2 YYREEE (reference sequence). The CDR3 DNA follows: TGTGCCAGCAGACCTACCGGGACCTCCTACGAGCAGTACTTC. It encodes CASRPTGTSYEQYF.